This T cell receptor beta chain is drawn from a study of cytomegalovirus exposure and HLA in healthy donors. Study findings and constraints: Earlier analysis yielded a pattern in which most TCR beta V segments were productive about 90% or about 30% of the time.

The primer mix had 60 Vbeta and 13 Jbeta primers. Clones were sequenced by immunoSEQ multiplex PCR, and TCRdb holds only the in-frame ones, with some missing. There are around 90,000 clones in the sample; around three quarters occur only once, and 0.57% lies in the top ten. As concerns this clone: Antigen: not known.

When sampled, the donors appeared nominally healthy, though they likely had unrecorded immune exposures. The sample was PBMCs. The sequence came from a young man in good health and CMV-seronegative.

The CDR3 bases are TGCAGCGTTGGCGAAACAGGGGGCTACACCTTC. Its translation: CSVGETGGYTF. The rearrangement joins TRBV29-1 to TRBJ1-2, with D possibly being TRBD1 (6 bases). CDR1 is SQVTM and CDR2 is ANQGSEA in the germline V gene. V lost 4 bases, J lost 8 bases, and 11 bases lay in between. The CDR3 has 11 amino acids.